Sequencing of this TCR beta chain was carried out in a study of blood T cell repertoires in COVID-19. Whole-study context: Donors in the United States, Italy and Spain gave samples during acute or convalescent COVID-19. Nucleic acid was either cDNA or gDNA, and it came from T cells, B-cell-depleted T cells, or PBMCs.

Original processing notes: Amplification from reference gene primers served as the basis for estimated nucleated cell counts. Some clones are missing from TCRdb's copy, which holds only in-frame ones; the method was immunoSEQ multiplex PCR. The V and J calls and clone size were taken over from that table, and D and trimming were inferred from the DNA. The sample has about 250,000 clones, about four fifths seen once. The CDR3 is 20 residues long. Trimming cost V 2 bases and J 0 bases; bases outside gene matches: 15. The germline gives CDR1 MNHEY, CDR2 SMNVEV (reference sequence). The specimen sequenced was peripheral blood. This sequence joins TRBV27 and TRBJ1-1; 10 bases fit TRBD1. This TCR was recovered from a woman in her forties who had recovered from COVID-19. Written as DNA, the CDR3 is TGTGCCAGCAGTTTAAACCTCCTAGACAGGGGGCCCCTCATGAACACTGAAGCTTTCTTT. It is translated as CASSLNLLDRGPLMNTEAFF.